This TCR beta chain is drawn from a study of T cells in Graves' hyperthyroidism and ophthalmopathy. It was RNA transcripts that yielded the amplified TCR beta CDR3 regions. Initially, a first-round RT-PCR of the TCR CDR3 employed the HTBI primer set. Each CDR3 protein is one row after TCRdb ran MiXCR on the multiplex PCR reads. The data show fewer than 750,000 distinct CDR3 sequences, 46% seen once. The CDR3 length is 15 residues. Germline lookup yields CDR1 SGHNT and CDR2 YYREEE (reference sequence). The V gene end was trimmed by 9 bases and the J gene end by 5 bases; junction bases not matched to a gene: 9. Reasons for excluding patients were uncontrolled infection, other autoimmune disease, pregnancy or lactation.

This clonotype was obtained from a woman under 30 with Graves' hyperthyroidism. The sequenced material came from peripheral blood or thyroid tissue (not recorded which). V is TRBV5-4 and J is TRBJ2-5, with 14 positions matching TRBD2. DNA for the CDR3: TGTGCCAACAGGGGGACTAGCGGGAGTGTGGAGACCCAGTACTTC. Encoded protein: CANRGTSGSVETQYF.